This T cell receptor (beta chain) was documented in a study of spatial heterogeneity in lung cancer. Study background: The library had UMIs, and each TCR and UMI pair averaged more than ten raw reads.

TCRdb re-called the 5' RACE reads with MiXCR, one entry per CDR3 protein. This table holds around 18,000 distinct CDR3 sequences, approximately 5.6% found once. Concerning this clonotype itself: The antigen is not known. A much larger clone is a single base away; this may be a read error. This beta chain is off target for a library built for alpha chains, so its abundance means little.

V shed 10 bases and J 6 bases; nucleotides not matched to a gene: 11. This CDR3 comprises 14 residues. Per the germline V gene, CDR1 is MNHEY and CDR2 is SMNVEV (reference sequence). Time point denoted: sample taken at primary tumor resection. The cohort: 70 to 75 early-stage, untreated non-small cell lung cancer patients. Tumor, nontumor lung or frozen PBMC supplied whole RNA that was sequenced unsorted. Whole-study results and caveats: Tracking of tumor mutation counts was seen in expanded intratumoral alpha and beta TCR counts. Tumor T cells had an estimated coverage that came to about 7% for alpha chains and around 12% for beta chains.

The clonotype was recovered from a female donor with early-stage non-small cell lung cancer. Sequences were derived from lung tumor tissue, sampled at surgery. The chain combines TRBV27 with TRBJ2-1; TRBD2 matches 8 bases. The CDR3 region is CANTPAGGSNEQFF. CDR3 DNA sequence: TGTGCCAACACCCCGGCGGGGGGATCCAATGAGCAGTTCTTC.